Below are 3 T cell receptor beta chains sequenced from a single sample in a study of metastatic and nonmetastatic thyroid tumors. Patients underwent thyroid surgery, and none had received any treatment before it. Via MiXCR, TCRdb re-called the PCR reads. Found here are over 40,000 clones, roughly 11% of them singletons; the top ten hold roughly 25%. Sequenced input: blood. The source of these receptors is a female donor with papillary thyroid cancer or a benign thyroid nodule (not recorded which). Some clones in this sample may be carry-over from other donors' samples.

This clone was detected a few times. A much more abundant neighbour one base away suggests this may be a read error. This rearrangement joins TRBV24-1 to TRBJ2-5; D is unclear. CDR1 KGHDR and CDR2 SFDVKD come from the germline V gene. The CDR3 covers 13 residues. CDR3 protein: CATSDVRQGTQYF. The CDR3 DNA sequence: TGTGCCACCAGTGATGTCAGGCAAGGGACCCAGTACTTC.

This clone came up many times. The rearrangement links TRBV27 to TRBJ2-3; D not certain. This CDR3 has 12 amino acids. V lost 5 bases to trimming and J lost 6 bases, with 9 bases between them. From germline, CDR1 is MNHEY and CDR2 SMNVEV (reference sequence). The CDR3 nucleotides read TGTGCCAGCAGTCTGTCCCGGGATACGCAGTATTTT. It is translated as CASSLSRDTQYF.

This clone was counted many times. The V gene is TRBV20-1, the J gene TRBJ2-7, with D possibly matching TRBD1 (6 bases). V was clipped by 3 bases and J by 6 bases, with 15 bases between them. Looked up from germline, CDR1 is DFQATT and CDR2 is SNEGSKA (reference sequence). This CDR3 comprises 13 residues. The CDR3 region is CSASLLLGGEQYF. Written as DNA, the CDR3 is TGCAGTGCTAGCCTCCTTCTAGGGGGCGAGCAGTACTTC.